This T cell receptor beta chain was identified in a study of CXCR3-negative and CXCR3-positive naive CD8 T cells. Triplicate sorting captured about 320,000 cells each from every CD8+ T cell subset. Study-level findings and limits: Naive cells with CXCR3 showed TRB CDR3s that were more hydrophobic than those in CXCR3-negative naive cells.

Germline values: CDR1 SGHKS, CDR2 YYEKEE (reference sequence). The CDR3 runs 15 residues. Points on this clonotype: Its target is unknown.

With UMI labels, 5' RACE was used to prepare the TRB cDNA libraries. Following a re-call of the 5' RACE reads, TCRdb has one entry per CDR3 protein and lacks DNA. This specimen shows about 94,000 distinct CDR3 sequences; the ten leading clones hold approximately 0.54%. The gene calls are TRBV5-5 and TRBJ2-7; lacking DNA, the TRBD1 call made by TCRdb goes unchecked. The sample taken for sequencing was naive CXCR3+ CD8+ T cells from blood. The subset was: CD45RO-CCR7+CD27+CD95- naive CD8+ T cells expressing CXCR3 (TNR3+). The origin of this receptor is a human donor in good health. Some clones in this sample may be carry-over from other donors' samples. CDR3 region: CASHPGETDTYEQYF.